Below, 11 T cell receptor beta chains from the same sample are listed, as sequenced in a study of CD8+ T cells in alopecia areata. This sample's treatment: oral pan-JAK inhibitor, 5-10 mg twice daily. RNA was isolated and reverse transcribed to cDNA, the sequencing template. TCRdb keeps only in-frame clones here, not all; method: immunoSEQ multiplex PCR. The sample records approximately 280,000 clones, roughly 60% being singletons. The specimen comprised CD4+ T cells sorted from blood, sampled at week 24, from a patient treated with tofacitinib. These receptor sequences come from a human donor with alopecia areata.

CDR3 amino acids: CASSESGFTGELFF. The CDR3, as DNA: TGTGCCAGCAGTGAATCAGGGTTCACCGGGGAGCTGTTTTTT. The J gene is TRBJ2-2, the V gene TRBV25-1, with a weak D call TRBD1 (5 bases). This CDR3 has 14 amino acids. V was clipped by 1 base and J by 4 bases, with 7 bases between them. CDR1 and CDR2 from the germline V gene are MGHDK and SYGVNS.

The table lists this clone with a count of one. The V call is TRBV14, the J call TRBJ2-1; 7 bases line up with TRBD2. V was pared by 4 bases and J by 10 bases, with 10 bases of the junction left unmatched. Germline-derived CDR1 and CDR2 are SGHDN and FVKESK. This CDR3 contains 14 residues. CDR3 coding DNA: TGTGCCAGCAGCCGCGGGGGAACACGGCAGGAGCAGTTCTTC. Translating it yields CASSRGGTRQEQFF.

A single count supports this clone. The gene calls are TRBV5-6 and TRBJ2-2, with unresolved D. Germline loops: CDR1 SGHDT, CDR2 YYEEEE. V lost 7 bases and J 6 bases, leaving 7 bases between the germline ends. This CDR3 comprises 11 residues. The CDR3: CASLAAGELFF. CDR3 nucleotide sequence: TGTGCCAGCCTGGCGGCCGGGGAGCTGTTTTTT.

V is TRBV27 and J is TRBJ2-4, with a tentative D call TRBD2 (6 bases). V lost 5 bases to trimming and J lost 0 bases, with 17 bases between them. The CDR3 totals 17 residues. CDR1 and CDR2 (germline): MNHEY, SMNVEV (reference sequence). The CDR3, as DNA: TGTGCCAGCAGTCCCCTCGCCGGCGGGGTAGCCAAAAACATTCAGTACTTC. It translates to CASSPLAGGVAKNIQYF.

About this clone itself: The same CDR3 is also encoded by other DNA sequences in this sample. This chain links TRBV30 with TRBJ1-2, with D hard to call. The CDR3 is 12 amino acids. Trimming stripped 0 bases from V and 5 bases from J, with 7 bases between. CDR1 is GTSNPN, CDR2 SVGIG, per germline (reference sequence). The CDR3 loop reads CAWSVRGYGYTF. CDR3 DNA sequence: TGTGCCTGGAGTGTACGAGGGTATGGCTACACCTTC. Full variable domain (remainder filled in from reference TRBV30 and TRBJ1-2): SQTIHQWPATLVQPVGSPLSLECTVEGTSNPNLYWYRQAAGRGLQLLFYSVGIGQISSEVPQNLSASRPQDRQFILSSKKLLLSDSGFYLCAWSVRGYGYTFGSGTRLTVV.

V usage is TRBV7-2 and J usage is TRBJ2-5; 8 bases agree with TRBD2. Germline V lookup: CDR1 SGHTA, CDR2 FQGNSA. The CDR3 is 15 amino acids. Trimming removed 1 base from V and 5 bases from J; junction bases left unmatched: 6. The CDR3 bases are TGTGCCAGCAGCTTAGTGGCGGGGGGTGCGGAGACCCAGTACTTC. Translating gives CASSLVAGGAETQYF.

Only a few counts were recorded for this clone. J is TRBJ2-5 and V is TRBV29-1, with unresolved D. CDR1 and CDR2 from the germline V gene are SQVTM and ANQGSEA. The V and J ends lost 4 bases and 1 base respectively, with 7 bases between them. The CDR3 has 12 residues. The CDR3 nucleotides read TGCAGCGTTGGACGGATCCAAGAGACCCAGTACTTC. Translation gives CSVGRIQETQYF.

This clone occurred once. The chain carries TRBV5-4 and TRBJ1-6; 7 bases map to TRBD1. The CDR3 is 15 amino acids. Germline CDR1 is SGHNT and CDR2 is YYREEE (reference sequence). With V trimmed by 4 bases and J by 10 bases, 11 bases remained unmatched. CDR3 loop: CASSVHGQGVSPLHF. The CDR3 DNA reads TGTGCCAGCAGCGTCCACGGCCAGGGGGTATCACCCCTCCACTTT.

This clone showed up just a few times. The V and J genes are TRBV29-1 and TRBJ1-5; TRBD1 matches 7 bases. The CDR3 sequence is 12 residues long. Trimming removed 7 bases from V and 3 bases from J; junction bases left unmatched: 3. Germline-derived CDR1 and CDR2 are SQVTM and ANQGSEA. The CDR3 protein is CSAGTDNQPQHF. The DNA for the CDR3 is TGCAGCGCCGGGACAGACAATCAGCCCCAGCATTTT.

Only a few counts were recorded for this clone. The chain joins TRBV7-9 to TRBJ2-7, with 7 bases matching TRBD2. CDR1 is SEHNR, CDR2 FQNEAQ, per germline (reference sequence). The junction had 10 bases not matched to a gene; V was cut back by 6 bases and J by 2 bases. The CDR3 has 15 amino acids. CDR3 bases: TGTGCCAGCAGTCTGTATGGGGAGGGAGCCTACGAGCAGTACTTC. Translation gives CASSLYGEGAYEQYF.

This clone has only a few counts. As DNA, the CDR3 is TGTGCCAGCAGTCCTCAGGGGTCGACTGAAGCTTTCTTT. Protein sequence: CASSPQGSTEAFF. The V and J genes are TRBV6-6 and TRBJ1-1; the D gene is possibly TRBD1 (6 bases). V lost 5 bases and J 5 bases, leaving 12 bases between the germline ends. This CDR3 spans 13 amino acids. The germline CDR1 and CDR2 sequences are MNHNY and SVGAGI (reference sequence).